This T cell receptor (beta chain) was obtained from a study of early stage breast cancer tumors. Across the whole study: Roughly 10-fold was the mean read coverage per sample.

On this clone: The target antigen is unknown.

Each sample had two DNA replicates, approximately 0.5 ug blood or about 1.5 ug tissue. Using immunoSEQ multiplex PCR, the repertoire was profiled, and TCRdb retains in-frame clones only, with some absent. Among around 78,000 clones listed, roughly 84% were seen once. The CDR3 runs 17 residues. Germline trimming cut 5 bases from V and 2 bases from J; bases unmatched to any gene: 13. The germline gives CDR1 GTSNPN, CDR2 SVGIG (reference sequence). The study, taken as a whole, reports: Enriched TCRB sequences shared across patients were mostly commonly generated sequences.

The rearrangement links TRBV30 to TRBJ1-4, with TRBD1 matching 8 bases. This receptor was taken from a person in their sixties or seventies with breast cancer. Sequencing was carried out using blood. The CDR3 nucleotides read TGTGCCTGGGAACCCGACAGGGGAGAGAGGACTAATGAAAAACTGTTTTTT. Translation gives CAWEPDRGERTNEKLFF.